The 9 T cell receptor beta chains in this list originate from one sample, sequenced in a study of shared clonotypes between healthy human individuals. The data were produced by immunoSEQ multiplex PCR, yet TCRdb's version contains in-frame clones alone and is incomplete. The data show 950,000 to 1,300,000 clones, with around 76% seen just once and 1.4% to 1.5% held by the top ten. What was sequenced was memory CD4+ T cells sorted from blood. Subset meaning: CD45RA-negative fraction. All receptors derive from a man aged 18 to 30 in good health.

The CDR3 is CASSLAGPGQGSYEQYF. The DNA for the CDR3 is TGTGCCAGCAGCTTAGCTGGACCGGGACAGGGTTCCTACGAGCAGTACTTC. The chain links TRBV11-3 to TRBJ2-7, with 9 nucleotides matching TRBD1. CDR3 length: 17 residues. With V trimmed by 1 base and J by 1 base, 8 bases remained unmatched. CDR1 and CDR2 (germline): SGHNT, YENEEA.

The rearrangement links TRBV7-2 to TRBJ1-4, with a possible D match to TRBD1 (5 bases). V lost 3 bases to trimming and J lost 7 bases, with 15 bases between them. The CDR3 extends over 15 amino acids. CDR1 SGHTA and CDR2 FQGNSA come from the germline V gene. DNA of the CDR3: TGTGCCAGCAGCTTCATGGGCAGGGCCTCTGAAAAACTGTTTTTT. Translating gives CASSFMGRASEKLFF.

CDR3 loop: CAWSADFYGGNTIYF. The CDR3 region has the DNA TGTGCCTGGAGTGCGGACTTCTACGGTGGAAACACCATATATTTT. The chain has TRBV30 and TRBJ1-3, with D unclear. Trimming stripped 1 base from V and 3 bases from J, with 13 bases between. The CDR3 is made up of 15 amino acids. The germline gives CDR1 GTSNPN, CDR2 SVGIG (reference sequence).

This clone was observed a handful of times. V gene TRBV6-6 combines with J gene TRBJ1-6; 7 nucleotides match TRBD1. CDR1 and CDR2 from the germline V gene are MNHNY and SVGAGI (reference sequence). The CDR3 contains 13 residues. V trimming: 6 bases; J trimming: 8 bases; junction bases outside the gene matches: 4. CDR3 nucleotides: TGTGCCAGCAGGACAACAGGGGATTCACCCCTCCACTTT. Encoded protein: CASRTTGDSPLHF.

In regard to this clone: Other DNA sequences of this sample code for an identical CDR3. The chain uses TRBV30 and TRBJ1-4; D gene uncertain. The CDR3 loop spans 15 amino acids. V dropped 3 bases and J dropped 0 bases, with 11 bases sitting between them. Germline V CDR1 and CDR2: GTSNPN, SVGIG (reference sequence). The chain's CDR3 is CAWSAPATTNEKLFF. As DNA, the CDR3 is TGTGCCTGGAGCGCCCCGGCCACAACTAATGAAAAACTGTTTTTT.

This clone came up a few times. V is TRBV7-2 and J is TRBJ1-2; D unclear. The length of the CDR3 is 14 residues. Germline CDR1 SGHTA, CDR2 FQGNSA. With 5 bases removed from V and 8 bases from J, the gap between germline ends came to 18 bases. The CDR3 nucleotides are TGTGCCAGCAGCGTCCAAGGCCCTCTCGAGGGCTACACCTTC. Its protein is CASSVQGPLEGYTF. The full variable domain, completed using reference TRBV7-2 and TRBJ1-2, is GAGVSQSPSNKVTEKGKDVELRCDPISGHTALYWYRQSLGQGLEFLIYFQGNSAPDKSGLPSDRFSAERTGGSVSTLTIQRTQQEDSAVYLCASSVQGPLEGYTFGSGTRLTVV.

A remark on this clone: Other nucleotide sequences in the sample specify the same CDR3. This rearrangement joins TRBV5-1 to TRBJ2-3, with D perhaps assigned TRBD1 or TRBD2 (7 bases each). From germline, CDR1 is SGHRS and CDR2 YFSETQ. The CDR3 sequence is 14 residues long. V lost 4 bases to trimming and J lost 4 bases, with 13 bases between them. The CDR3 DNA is TGCGCCAGCAGCCTGGGGGGGACAGCAGATACGCAGTATTTT. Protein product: CASSLGGTADTQYF.

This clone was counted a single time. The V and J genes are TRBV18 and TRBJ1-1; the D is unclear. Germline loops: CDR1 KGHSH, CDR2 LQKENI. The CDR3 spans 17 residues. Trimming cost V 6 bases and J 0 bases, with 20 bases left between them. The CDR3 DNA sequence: TGTGCCAGCTCCAAGGTGGGCGGAGCAAATATGAACACTGAAGCTTTCTTT. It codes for CASSKVGGANMNTEAFF.

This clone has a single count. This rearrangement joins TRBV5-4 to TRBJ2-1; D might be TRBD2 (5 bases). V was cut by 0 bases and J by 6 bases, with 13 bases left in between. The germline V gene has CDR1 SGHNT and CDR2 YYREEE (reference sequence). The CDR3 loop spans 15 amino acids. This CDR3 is CASSLAGPSGNEQFF. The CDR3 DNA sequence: TGTGCCAGCAGCTTGGCGGGTCCCAGCGGCAATGAGCAGTTCTTC.